These 23 T cell receptor beta chains were all obtained from the same sample, sequenced in a study of a mutant IDH1 vaccine in newly diagnosed glioma (dated by TCRdb to the early 2020s). What the time point label conveys for this sample: week 47, end of study. A 20-mer mutant IDH1 peptide at 300 micrograms in Montanide made up each vaccine dose, which was injected subcutaneously together with topical imiquimod. Their recognized antigens are unknown. Library method: the immunoSEQ multiplex PCR assay. The table comes from immuneACCESS by way of TCRdb, which keeps in-frame sequences with V and J called. Part of the clones is missing from these tables; in studies checked, under half for an unresolved V gene and the rest for unknown reasons. The sample profile shows almost 25,000 clones; 82% of them were found once. The ten largest make up about 3.8% of the sample. Sequencing used PBMCs, obtained from a glioma patient whose treatment included an IDH1 peptide vaccine. Receptors originate from a man aged 40-49 years with glioma. Some clones in this sample may be carry-over from other donors' samples.

The chain combines TRBV4-3 with TRBJ1-1, with TRBD1 as a possible D gene (5 bases). Trimming removed 3 bases at V and 5 bases at J, with 13 bases between. The CDR3 sequence is 14 residues long. The V gene's germline CDR1 is LGHNA and CDR2 YSLEER. This chain's CDR3 is CASSQTWGLTEAFF. In DNA form, the CDR3 reads TGCGCCAGCAGCCAGACTTGGGGCTTAACTGAAGCTTTCTTT.

The V and J genes are TRBV18 and TRBJ2-1, with D tentatively TRBD1 (6 bases). CDR1 is KGHSH and CDR2 is LQKENI in the germline V gene. This CDR3 contains 16 residues. Trimming pared 1 base from V and 4 bases from J, leaving 14 bases between. CDR3 bases: TGTGCCAGCTCACCACGACAACAGGGTGGGTACAATGAGCAGTTCTTC. Amino acids: CASSPRQQGGYNEQFF.

The rearrangement joins TRBV18 to TRBJ2-5; 9 positions agree with TRBD2. The germline CDR1 and CDR2 sequences are KGHSH and LQKENI. The CDR3 covers 17 residues. V was clipped by 4 bases and J by 5 bases; unmatched bases: 14. The CDR3 DNA follows: TGTGCCAGCTCACGGACCATAATAGCGGGGGCCAGGGAGACCCAGTACTTC. Translating gives CASSRTIIAGARETQYF.

This clone was counted a single time. The V gene is TRBV6-5, the J gene TRBJ1-6, with no clear D. CDR3 length: 14 residues. The V gene's germline CDR1 is MNHEY and CDR2 SVGAGI. Trimming pared 2 bases from V and 13 bases from J, leaving 15 bases between. Here the CDR3 DNA reads TGTGCCAGCAGTTACGGGTACAGCAACTTTCCCCTCCACTTT. Protein: CASSYGYSNFPLHF.

V and J are TRBV5-1 and TRBJ2-1, with 10 positions matching TRBD1. CDR1 is SGHRS, CDR2 YFSETQ, per germline. This CDR3 has 14 residues. V lost 3 bases and J lost 6; bases outside the gene matches: 3. The CDR3 DNA reads TGCGCCAGCAGCTCCGGGACAGGGGTCAATGAGCAGTTCTTC. Protein: CASSSGTGVNEQFF.

This rearrangement joins TRBV13 to TRBJ1-1, with unresolved D. The germline V and J ends were trimmed by 7 bases and 1 base, with 10 bases remaining between them. The germline gives CDR1 PRHDT, CDR2 FYEKMQ (reference sequence). This CDR3 is built from 13 residues. The CDR3 region has the DNA TGTGCCAGCATCAACCATCCGAACACTGAAGCTTTCTTT. Encoded protein: CASINHPNTEAFF.

V and J are TRBV7-9 and TRBJ2-7, with a possible D match to TRBD2 (5 bases). In germline, CDR1 is SEHNR, CDR2 FQNEAQ (reference sequence). The CDR3 runs 14 residues. V dropped 5 bases and J dropped 0 bases, with 11 bases sitting between them. CDR3 protein: CASSPSGFSYEQYF. The DNA for the CDR3 is TGTGCCAGCAGCCCCAGCGGTTTCTCCTACGAGCAGTACTTC.

The chain couples TRBV11-2 to TRBJ1-1; D not certain. The germline gives CDR1 SGHAT, CDR2 FQNNGV. V lost 0 bases and J 3 bases, leaving 5 bases between the germline ends. CDR3 length: 13 residues. The CDR3 reads CASSLESDTEAFF. Written as DNA, the CDR3 is TGTGCCAGCAGCTTAGAATCGGACACTGAAGCTTTCTTT.

The rearrangement links TRBV5-1 to TRBJ1-1; no reliable D call. The CDR3 is 13 residues long. The V end was cut by 0 bases, the J end by 3 bases, with 6 bases between. Germline assignment: CDR1 SGHRS and CDR2 YFSETQ. The CDR3 nucleotides read TGCGCCAGCAGCTTGGAGATCTACACTGAAGCTTTCTTT. It translates to CASSLEIYTEAFF.

The V call is TRBV5-1, the J call TRBJ2-1, with D unresolved. The germline V and J ends were trimmed by 0 bases and 7 bases, with 5 bases remaining between them. The CDR3 sequence is 12 residues long. CDR1 is SGHRS, CDR2 YFSETQ, per germline. CDR3 region: CASSLGGNEQFF. The CDR3 bases are TGCGCCAGCAGCTTGGGTGGGAATGAGCAGTTCTTC.

The gene calls are TRBV5-6 and TRBJ2-5; D gene uncertain. Germline assignment: CDR1 SGHDT and CDR2 YYEEEE. The CDR3 has 14 amino acids. V gave up 0 bases and J gave up 4 bases, with 10 bases separating them. The CDR3 sequence: CASSLAQLLETQYF. In DNA form, the CDR3 reads TGTGCCAGCAGCTTGGCCCAACTCTTAGAGACCCAGTACTTC.

CDR3 sequence (DNA): TGTGCCAGCAGCCGACAGCGAGAAGGCTACGAGCAGTACTTC. It encodes CASSRQREGYEQYF. This chain joins TRBV6-5 and TRBJ2-7; D is perhaps TRBD1 (5 bases). Trimming removed 6 bases from V and 3 bases from J, with 15 bases in between. Germline CDR1 is MNHEY and CDR2 is SVGAGI. This CDR3 is built from 14 residues.

A few counts support this clone. The V and J genes are TRBV25-1 and TRBJ1-4; tentatively, D is TRBD1 (6 bases). Germline assignment: CDR1 MGHDK and CDR2 SYGVNS. Trimming removed 6 bases at V and 10 bases at J, with 18 bases between. This CDR3 is 14 amino acids long. CDR3 protein: CASSDRYSAGKLFF. For the CDR3, the DNA is TGTGCCAGCAGCGACAGGTACTCCGCGGGAAAACTGTTTTTT.

A few counts support this clone. V is TRBV11-2 and J is TRBJ1-1; D ambiguous. Per germline, CDR1 SGHAT and CDR2 FQNNGV. This CDR3 contains 14 residues. Trimming cost V 0 bases and J 7 bases, with 12 bases left between them. This CDR3 reads CASSLDSSRSEAFF. The CDR3 coding sequence is TGTGCCAGCAGCTTAGACTCTTCCCGGAGTGAAGCTTTCTTT.

The chain has TRBV19 and TRBJ2-7; TRBD1 is a possible D gene (6 bases). Per the germline V gene, CDR1 is LNHDA and CDR2 is SQIVND (reference sequence). V was trimmed by 2 bases and J by 2 bases, leaving 10 bases between them. The CDR3 loop spans 14 amino acids. The CDR3 protein is CASSIQRDTYEQYF. The CDR3 DNA sequence: TGTGCCAGTAGTATACAACGGGACACCTACGAGCAGTACTTC.

The chain uses TRBV7-9 and TRBJ1-2; D not resolved. The CDR3 is 13 residues long. Germline V CDR1 and CDR2: SEHNR, FQNEAQ (reference sequence). Trimming shortened V by 2 bases and J by 4 bases, and 8 bases separated the two germline ends. The CDR3 reads CASSLPDFYGYTF. Here the CDR3 DNA reads TGTGCCAGCAGCTTACCAGACTTCTATGGCTACACCTTC.

V is TRBV19 and J is TRBJ1-5; TRBD1 matches 7 bases. J lost 0 bases, V lost 4 bases, and 3 bases had no gene match. Germline V lookup: CDR1 LNHDA, CDR2 SQIVND (reference sequence). This CDR3 spans 15 amino acids. CDR3 protein: CASSTGQYSNQPQHF. The CDR3 DNA follows: TGTGCCAGTAGTACGGGACAGTATAGCAATCAGCCCCAGCATTTT.

The chain employs TRBV7-8 and TRBJ2-5; D gene uncertain. The V end was cut by 1 base, the J end by 5 bases, with 5 bases between. This CDR3 region has 12 residues. From germline, CDR1 is SGHVS and CDR2 FQNEAQ. This CDR3 reads CASSLGSETQYF. CDR3 coding DNA: TGTGCCAGCAGCTTAGGATCGGAGACCCAGTACTTC. The full variable domain, its missing parts supplied by reference TRBV7-8 and TRBJ2-5, is GAGVSQSPRYKVAKRGQDVALRCDPISGHVSLFWYQQALGQGPEFLTYFQNEAQLDKSGLPSDRFFAERPEGSVSTLKIQRTQQEDSAVYLCASSLGSETQYFGPGTRLLVL.

The chain is built from TRBV7-3 and TRBJ2-1; D perhaps matches TRBD1 (6 bases). CDR3 length: 13 residues. CDR1 is SGHTA and CDR2 is FQGTGA in the germline V gene. Trimming removed 2 bases at V and 9 bases at J, with 11 bases between. For the CDR3, the DNA is TGTGCCAGCAGCTTAGACAGGTCGGGTGAGCAGTTCTTC. Amino acids: CASSLDRSGEQFF.

This chain uses TRBV2 with TRBJ1-1; 8 positions match TRBD1. The V and J ends lost 5 bases and 5 bases, in that order; junction bases with no gene match: 4. This CDR3 is 13 amino acids long. CDR1 and CDR2 (germline): SNHLY, FYNNEI. The CDR3 DNA is TGTGCCAGCAGTTTCGACAGGGGTACTGAAGCTTTCTTT. It translates to CASSFDRGTEAFF.

This clone has just a few counts. The CDR3 here is CATSRDRGNYGYTF. Written as DNA, the CDR3 is TGTGCCACCAGCAGAGACCGGGGGAACTATGGCTACACCTTC. The chain carries TRBV15 and TRBJ1-2; a weak D match, TRBD1 (5 bases). This CDR3 has 14 amino acids. Germline loops: CDR1 LNHNV, CDR2 YYDKDF (reference sequence). Trimming left V 0 bases short and J 2 bases short, with 7 bases between.

This clone was observed a few times. The chain employs TRBV7-3 and TRBJ1-3; TRBD1 aligns across 9 bases. The CDR3 has 14 amino acids. The trim removed 5 bases at V and 8 bases at J, leaving 7 bases unmatched. The germline V gene encodes CDR1 SGHTA and CDR2 FQGTGA. The CDR3 spells CASSPRTGADTIYF. As DNA, the CDR3 is TGTGCCAGCAGCCCACGGACAGGGGCGGACACCATATATTTT.

The V and J genes are TRBV19 and TRBJ2-7; D ambiguous. The CDR3 covers 11 residues. V lost 4 bases and J lost 0, with 1 base in between. Germline lookup yields CDR1 LNHDA and CDR2 SQIVND (reference sequence). The CDR3 region has the DNA TGTGCCAGTAGTAACTCCTACGAGCAGTACTTC. This encodes CASSNSYEQYF. The complete variable domain, with remaining parts taken from reference TRBV19 and TRBJ2-7, reads DGGITQSPKYLFRKEGQNVTLSCEQNLNHDAMYWYRQDPGQGLRLIYYSQIVNDFQKGDIAEGYSVSREKKESFPLTVTSAQKNPTAFYLCASSNSYEQYFGPGTRLTVT.